This T cell receptor beta chain was captured by sequencing in a study of T cell changes during pregnancy in multiple sclerosis. Clones were read by immunoSEQ multiplex PCR, and TCRdb kept only the in-frame ones, dropping some. This table has tens of thousands of clones, roughly 90% appearing once. The CDR3 is 15 residues long. In germline, CDR1 is LNHNV, CDR2 YYDKDF (reference sequence). J lost 0 bases, V lost 2 bases, and 3 bases had no gene match. The chain employs TRBV15 and TRBJ2-7, with 8 bases aligning to TRBD1. The material was CD4+ T cells from peripheral blood mononuclear cells, obtained in the first trimester of pregnancy. This TCR was recovered from a female donor in good health, enrolled as a control in a pregnancy study. In nucleotides, the CDR3 is TGTGCCACCAGCAGAAGACAGGGGAGCTCCTACGAGCAGTACTTC. Protein: CATSRRQGSSYEQYF.